This T cell receptor beta chain stems from a study of response to subunit inactivated influenza vaccine listed by TCRdb under 2018. Notes on the research overall: Deep quantitative profiling of the T cell receptor repertoire was used in the study to follow responses to a trivalent subunit inactivated influenza vaccine.

Library preparation employed RT-PCR. The listed sequencing device is Illumina HiSeq 2500. The public sequencing data were trimmed at Q25 with fastp and processed into clonotypes with MiXCR by TCRdb, which kept only in-frame beta chains. Rows merge per CDR3 protein into single entries with the most common DNA and genes. In this sample the table shows under 850,000 distinct CDR3 sequences, approximately 17% of which occur a single time. The ten largest clonotypes hold 11% of the sample. This clonotype was seen a handful of times. Its target antigen remains unknown. Base qualities were left out, and no much larger clone turns up one base away. Overall study outcomes, separate from this receptor: The authors suggested that each seasonal influenza vaccination may recruit only a limited number of new T cells.

Here the sequenced sample was PBMCs from blood, taken more than 4 days after vaccination. The receptor was derived from a man aged 50-60 years who received an inactivated influenza vaccine. Donor details come from another sample of the same person, matched by shared clones.

The nucleotides read TGTGCCAGCAGCCAAGCTCCCGGGGAGCTGTTTTTT. Its translation is CASSQAPGELFF. Recombination linked TRBV3-1 to TRBJ2-2; no D gene call is confident. According to the germline V gene (reference sequence), CDR1 reads LGHDT and CDR2 reads YNNKEL. V is clipped by 1 base and J by 6 bases, and the sequence between their germline boundaries is 3 bases long. The CDR3, from cysteine to phenylalanine, totals 12 residues. Only CDR3 DNA remains: 36 bases, in frame from the first base.